The clone carrying this T cell receptor (beta chain) appeared a few times. Clones were sequenced by immunoSEQ multiplex PCR, and TCRdb holds only the in-frame ones, with some missing. Of more than 35,000 clones in the sample, roughly 80% are singletons; the top ten hold 21%. The data stem from a study of OX40 agonist ivuxolimab in advanced cancers. CDR1 is ENHRY, CDR2 SYGVKD, per germline. The CDR3 spans 13 residues. The V gene lost 3 bases and the J gene lost 2 bases, with 7 bases spanning the gap. The clonotype was recovered from an adult with an advanced solid tumor such as melanoma, head and neck, liver or kidney cancer. Here the sequenced sample was CD4+ or CD8+ T cells sorted from blood, taken in a trial of the OX40 agonist ivuxolimab. The J gene is TRBJ1-1, the V gene TRBV10-3; D uncertain. CDR3 nucleotide sequence: TGTGCCATCAGTGAACAGATAAACACTGAAGCTTTCTTT. Its translation: CAISEQINTEAFF.